This T cell receptor beta chain is drawn from a study of blood T cell repertoires in COVID-19. V gave up 3 bases and J gave up 5 bases, with 7 bases separating them. Germline loops: CDR1 MDHEN, CDR2 SYDVKM. This CDR3 has 12 amino acids. In the original workflow: Amplification with reference gene primers provided the estimates of nucleated cell counts. TCRdb keeps only in-frame clones here, not all; method: immunoSEQ multiplex PCR. That table furnishes V, J and clone size, whereas the DNA furnished D and trimming. The repertoire holds hundreds of thousands of clones, with 83% as singletons. The sequencing input was peripheral blood. The chain recombines TRBV28 with TRBJ1-2; TRBD1 might be the D (5 bases). This TCR came from a woman in her fifties or sixties who had recovered from COVID-19. As DNA, the CDR3 is TGTGCCAGCAGTTTCAGGGTATATGGCTACACCTTC. Translating it yields CASSFRVYGYTF.